A single sample gave rise to the 31 T cell receptor beta chains below, sequenced in a study of cytomegalovirus exposure and HLA in healthy donors. Only in-frame clones appear in the TCRdb table, and some are missing; sequencing was by immunoSEQ multiplex PCR. The sample carries approximately 160,000 clones, over 85% recorded once. Input material: PBMCs. All receptors come from a woman aged 18-30 years in good health and CMV-seropositive.

The chain is built from TRBV2 and TRBJ1-2; 7 nucleotides line up with TRBD1. The CDR3 has 15 amino acids. The germline CDR1 and CDR2 sequences are SNHLY and FYNNEI. The V segment lost 7 bases and the J segment 8 bases; nucleotides outside the gene matches: 16. The CDR3 DNA sequence: TGTGCCAGCACTGCGGTGGGCCAGGGGGTGGTCGGCTACACCTTC. It codes for CASTAVGQGVVGYTF.

The gene calls are TRBV20-1 and TRBJ2-5; D gene unclear. The CDR3 loop spans 11 amino acids. Germline loops: CDR1 DFQATT, CDR2 SNEGSKA (reference sequence). Trimming cost V 6 bases and J 2 bases, with 7 bases left between them. The CDR3 coding sequence is TGCAGTGCAATCATGCAAGAGACCCAGTACTTC. Translating gives CSAIMQETQYF.

The gene calls are TRBV4-1 and TRBJ2-7; TRBD1 aligns across 7 bases. This CDR3 comprises 15 residues. V gave up 1 base and J gave up 4 bases; unmatched junction bases: 7. Germline V gene data show CDR1 as MGHRA and CDR2 as YSYEKL. CDR3 in DNA: TGCGCCAGCAGCCAAGGACCGGGACAGAGTTACGAGCAGTACTTC. The encoded protein is CASSQGPGQSYEQYF.

The rearrangement uses TRBV2 and TRBJ2-5, with 10 bases identical to TRBD2. There are 17 residues in the CDR3. The ends lost 3 bases at V and 9 bases at J; junction bases unmatched: 16. Looked up from germline, CDR1 is SNHLY and CDR2 is FYNNEI. CDR3 sequence reads: CASSDSGRASSLRAQYF. CDR3 DNA sequence: TGTGCCAGCAGTGACAGCGGGAGGGCAAGTTCATTGAGGGCCCAGTACTTC.

The chain combines TRBV5-1 with TRBJ2-7, with 10 positions matching TRBD1. The length of the CDR3 is 16 residues. The V segment lost 0 bases and the J segment 0 bases; nucleotides outside the gene matches: 3. Germline V lookup: CDR1 SGHRS, CDR2 YFSETQ. CDR3 in amino acids: CASSLGRDRGSYEQYF. In DNA form, the CDR3 reads TGCGCCAGCAGCTTGGGACGGGACAGGGGCTCCTACGAGCAGTACTTC.

The rearrangement joins TRBV7-2 to TRBJ1-1, with D possibly matching TRBD1 (5 bases). The CDR3 has 14 amino acids. CDR1 and CDR2 (germline): SGHTA, FQGNSA. Trimming took 5 bases from V and 0 from J, leaving 10 bases between them. The DNA for the CDR3 is TGTGCCAGCAGCCCCCCGACAGTGAACACTGAAGCTTTCTTT. It specifies CASSPPTVNTEAFF.

V gene TRBV30 combines with J gene TRBJ1-5; no clear D gene. This CDR3 contains 14 residues. CDR1 and CDR2 from the germline V gene are GTSNPN and SVGIG (reference sequence). Deletions cut 3 bases from V and 3 bases from J, with 12 bases between. CDR3: CAWRNKGDNQPQHF. For the CDR3, the DNA is TGTGCCTGGAGGAACAAGGGAGACAATCAGCCCCAGCATTTT.

The CDR3, as DNA: TGTGCCAGCAGCCCCTCCCAGCCCCAGCATTTT. Amino acid sequence: CASSPSQPQHF. V is TRBV28 and J is TRBJ1-5; no definite D call. V lost 6 bases to trimming and J lost 7 bases, with 7 bases between them. CDR1 is MDHEN, CDR2 SYDVKM, per germline. CDR3 length: 11 amino acids.

CDR3 DNA: TGTGCCAGCAGCTTTAGGACTAGCGGGGGAAGCACAGATACGCAGTATTTT. Translating gives CASSFRTSGGSTDTQYF. The J gene is TRBJ2-3, the V gene TRBV7-2; 13 nucleotides align to TRBD2. This CDR3 is built from 17 residues. Germline V gene sequence: CDR1 SGHTA, CDR2 FQGNSA. V shed 3 bases, J shed 0 bases, and the junction held 3 bases outside the gene matches.

The chain recombines TRBV27 with TRBJ1-2; D is uncertain. With 5 bases removed from V and 3 bases from J, the gap between germline ends came to 13 bases. The CDR3 covers 14 residues. Per the germline V gene, CDR1 is MNHEY and CDR2 is SMNVEV (reference sequence). Here the CDR3 DNA reads TGTGCCAGCAGTAGCTCCGGGGAACACTATGGCTACACCTTC. Encoded protein: CASSSSGEHYGYTF.

Here the CDR3 reads CASRLGLAGANEQFF. The CDR3, as DNA: TGTGCCAGCAGGCTAGGACTAGCGGGAGCGAATGAGCAGTTCTTC. V usage is TRBV7-8 and J usage is TRBJ2-1, with TRBD2 matching over 13 bases. The V gene's germline CDR1 is SGHVS and CDR2 FQNEAQ. The V gene end was trimmed by 6 bases and the J gene end by 7 bases; junction bases not matched to a gene: 6. The CDR3 runs to 15 residues. Full variable domain (rest looked up from reference TRBV7-8 and TRBJ2-1): GAGVSQSPRYKVAKRGQDVALRCDPISGHVSLFWYQQALGQGPEFLTYFQNEAQLDKSGLPSDRFFAERPEGSVSTLKIQRTQQEDSAVYLCASRLGLAGANEQFFGPGTRLTVL.

J is TRBJ2-1 and V is TRBV6-6, with D tentatively TRBD1 (6 bases). Germline V lookup: CDR1 MNHNY, CDR2 SVGAGI (reference sequence). Trimming took off 2 bases at V and 0 bases at J, with 8 bases between the two ends. This CDR3 spans 15 amino acids. CDR3 sequence (DNA): TGTGCCAGCAGTTACGCCAGGGGCTCCTACAATGAGCAGTTCTTC. It encodes CASSYARGSYNEQFF.

V usage is TRBV18 and J usage is TRBJ1-5; D is unresolved. The CDR3 contains 14 residues. Germline CDR1 and CDR2: KGHSH and LQKENI. V lost 2 bases to trimming and J lost 7 bases, with 12 bases between them. The DNA of the CDR3 is TGTGCCAGCTCACCAGAAAGAGTCCAACAGCCCCAGCATTTT. Encoded protein: CASSPERVQQPQHF.

This clone was seen a few times. The V and J genes are TRBV10-1 and TRBJ1-5; D remains unclear. Trimming took 5 bases from V and 2 from J, leaving 4 bases between them. Germline V gene sequence: CDR1 WNHNN, CDR2 SYGVQD (reference sequence). This CDR3 has 12 amino acids. Here the CDR3 reads CASSTGNQPQHF. The CDR3 nucleotides read TGCGCCAGCAGTACAGGCAATCAGCCCCAGCATTTT.

V and J are TRBV5-1 and TRBJ2-3, with a weak D call TRBD1 (5 bases). The CDR3 consists of 14 residues. V lost 4 bases to trimming and J lost 2 bases, with 11 bases between them. Germline V CDR1 and CDR2: SGHRS, YFSETQ. The DNA for the CDR3 is TGCGCCAGCAGCGGGGCGGAATCCACAGATACGCAGTATTTT. This encodes CASSGAESTDTQYF.

V is TRBV9 and J is TRBJ2-1, with 10 bases matching TRBD2. Germline assignment: CDR1 SGDLS and CDR2 YYNGEE. With 0 bases clipped from V and 9 bases from J, the junction kept 9 bases outside the gene matches. This CDR3 contains 16 residues. CDR3 DNA sequence: TGTGCCAGCAGCGTAGCTACAGCGGGAGGGCTTGTTGAGCAGTTCTTC. Protein sequence: CASSVATAGGLVEQFF.

V gene TRBV18 combines with J gene TRBJ2-6, with D uncertain. This CDR3 is built from 15 residues. V was trimmed by 3 bases and J by 3 bases, leaving 9 bases between them. CDR1 KGHSH and CDR2 LQKENI come from the germline V gene. The CDR3 here is CASSPVGGGANVLTF. The CDR3 bases are TGTGCCAGCTCACCCGTTGGCGGTGGGGCCAACGTCCTGACTTTC. The full variable domain, completed using reference TRBV18 and TRBJ2-6, is NAGVMQNPRHLVRRRGQEARLRCSPMKGHSHVYWYRQLPEEGLKFMVYLQKENIIDESGMPKERFSAEFPKEGPSILRIQQVVRGDSAAYFCASSPVGGGANVLTFGAGSRLTVL.

The chain combines TRBV4-3 with TRBJ2-1; D perhaps matches TRBD2 (5 bases). V was trimmed by 3 bases and J by 0 bases, leaving 9 bases between them. Germline loops: CDR1 LGHNA, CDR2 YSLEER. The CDR3 contains 15 residues. CDR3 residues: CASSQQRSSYNEQFF. CDR3 in DNA: TGCGCCAGCAGCCAGCAGCGGAGCTCCTACAATGAGCAGTTCTTC.

This chain joins TRBV7-3 and TRBJ2-5; TRBD2 aligns across 9 bases. With V trimmed by 5 bases and J by 5 bases, 9 bases remained unmatched. In germline, CDR1 is SGHTA, CDR2 FQGTGA. The CDR3 covers 15 residues. In DNA form, the CDR3 reads TGTGCCAGCAGCCCCAGCGGGGGGTTTGGGGAGACCCAGTACTTC. It translates to CASSPSGGFGETQYF.

The chain employs TRBV18 and TRBJ2-7; 8 bases agree with TRBD2. V lost 3 bases to trimming and J lost 4 bases; unmatched junction nucleotides: 8. Germline V gene sequence: CDR1 KGHSH, CDR2 LQKENI. This CDR3 is 15 amino acids long. CDR3 amino acids: CASSPQSGSYYEQYF. In DNA form, the CDR3 reads TGTGCCAGCTCACCGCAAAGCGGGAGTTATTACGAGCAGTACTTC.

The chain is built from TRBV7-2 and TRBJ1-5, with TRBD1 matching 9 bases. The trim removed 2 bases at V and 11 bases at J, leaving 10 bases unmatched. The germline gives CDR1 SGHTA, CDR2 FQGNSA. The CDR3 is 15 residues long. CDR3 amino acids: CASSLNRGTGPAQHF. The CDR3 DNA sequence: TGTGCCAGCAGCTTAAATAGAGGGACAGGGCCGGCCCAGCATTTT.

V usage is TRBV5-1 and J usage is TRBJ1-2, with 9 bases lining up with TRBD1. This CDR3 has 16 amino acids. Per germline, CDR1 SGHRS and CDR2 YFSETQ. Losses at the gene ends were 4 bases for V and 7 bases for J; bases not matched to a gene: 14. In nucleotides, the CDR3 is TGCGCCAGCAGCGTGCCCCAGGACAGGGGCCCCTCTGGCTACACCTTC. This encodes CASSVPQDRGPSGYTF.

The J gene is TRBJ2-5, the V gene TRBV4-1, with D uncertain. Germline CDR1 MGHRA, CDR2 YSYEKL. CDR3 length: 13 residues. Trimming cost V 4 bases and J 4 bases, with 10 bases left between them. The CDR3 bases are TGCGCCAGCAGCCTTACATATGGAGAGACCCAGTACTTC. Its translation: CASSLTYGETQYF.

The V and J genes are TRBV5-1 and TRBJ2-3, with 12 nucleotides matching TRBD2. Germline V gene data show CDR1 as SGHRS and CDR2 as YFSETQ. The CDR3 extends over 17 amino acids. With V trimmed by 4 bases and J by 3 bases, 9 bases remained unmatched. CDR3 DNA: TGCGCCAGCAGCACCACCTCGACTAGCGGGAGTACAGATACGCAGTATTTT. Its translation: CASSTTSTSGSTDTQYF.

The chain is built from TRBV11-2 and TRBJ2-7; weak D call: TRBD1 (6 bases). This CDR3 spans 13 amino acids. V was shortened by 8 bases and J by 3 bases, with 14 bases between the two germline ends. Germline values: CDR1 SGHAT, CDR2 FQNNGV. The CDR3, as DNA: TGTGCCAGCGGAAGACAGGATGTCTACGAGCAGTACTTC. Protein sequence: CASGRQDVYEQYF.

The chain employs TRBV11-2 and TRBJ2-1; the D gene is possibly TRBD2 (6 bases). Germline V lookup: CDR1 SGHAT, CDR2 FQNNGV. Trimming pared 0 bases from V and 8 bases from J, leaving 14 bases between. The CDR3 length is 15 residues. The DNA of the CDR3 is TGTGCCAGCAGCTTAGAGATCCCAATAGCGGATGAGCAGTTCTTC. Encoded protein: CASSLEIPIADEQFF.

The chain carries TRBV27 and TRBJ1-1; perhaps TRBD1 as D (6 bases). Germline CDR1 is MNHEY and CDR2 is SMNVEV (reference sequence). Trimming shortened V by 4 bases and J by 2 bases, and 8 bases separated the two germline ends. The CDR3 is made up of 13 amino acids. The CDR3 protein is CASSYRVNTEAFF. The DNA of the CDR3 is TGTGCCAGCAGTTACAGGGTTAACACTGAAGCTTTCTTT.

V and J are TRBV15 and TRBJ2-7; TRBD1 matches 8 bases. CDR3 size: 15 residues. The germline gives CDR1 LNHNV, CDR2 YYDKDF (reference sequence). After removal of 0 bases from V and 3 bases from J, the junction contained 4 bases not matched to a gene. The CDR3 reads CATSRDLTGGYEQYF. The CDR3 nucleotides are TGTGCCACCAGCAGAGATCTCACAGGGGGCTACGAGCAGTACTTC.

The chain recombines TRBV27 with TRBJ1-5; 9 bases are a match to TRBD1. Germline V CDR1 and CDR2: MNHEY, SMNVEV (reference sequence). This CDR3 spans 15 amino acids. V shed 2 bases, J shed 7 bases, and the junction held 6 bases outside the gene matches. CDR3 coding DNA: TGTGCCAGCAGTTTAGGGACAGGGTTCGGACAGCCCCAGCATTTT. Its translation is CASSLGTGFGQPQHF.

The chain has TRBV6-6 and TRBJ2-5; 10 bases match TRBD1. V was pared by 2 bases and J by 7 bases, with 4 bases of the junction left unmatched. Germline V gene sequence: CDR1 MNHNY, CDR2 SVGAGI (reference sequence). This CDR3 has 14 amino acids. This chain's CDR3 is CASSYETGGATQYF. The CDR3 nucleotides are TGTGCCAGCAGTTACGAGACAGGGGGCGCGACCCAGTACTTC.

The chain uses TRBV11-1 and TRBJ1-1; the match to TRBD1 covers 8 bases. The CDR3 has 15 residues. With 6 bases clipped from V and 3 bases from J, the junction kept 9 bases outside the gene matches. Germline CDR1 is SGHAT and CDR2 is FQDESV (reference sequence). CDR3 protein: CASSPTQGADTEAFF. The CDR3 nucleotides read TGTGCCAGCAGTCCTACGCAGGGGGCGGACACTGAAGCTTTCTTT. The full variable domain, rest sourced from reference TRBV11-1 and TRBJ1-1, is EAEVAQSPRYKITEKSQAVAFWCDPISGHATLYWYRQILGQGPELLVQFQDESVVDDSQLPKDRFSAERLKGVDSTLKIQPAELGDSAMYLCASSPTQGADTEAFFGQGTRLTVV.